Presented here are 14 T cell receptor beta chains from one specimen sequenced in a study of blood T cell repertoires in COVID-19. TCRdb's copy holds only in-frame clones and misses some; the assay was immunoSEQ multiplex PCR. There are under 250,000 clones in the sample; around 82% occur only once, and roughly 13% lies in the top ten. Sequencing was performed on peripheral blood. The receptor set was obtained from a human donor in a cohort sampled during active COVID-19.

This clone was seen once. The chain combines TRBV5-5 with TRBJ2-2; 12 bases align to TRBD2. This CDR3 spans 16 amino acids. V dropped 1 base and J dropped 6; count of bases not matched to a gene: 4. Germline-derived CDR1 and CDR2 are SGHKS and YYEKEE (reference sequence). This CDR3 is CASSLWTSGTSGELFF. CDR3 DNA sequence: TGTGCCAGCAGCTTGTGGACTAGCGGGACCTCCGGGGAGCTGTTTTTT.

This rearrangement joins TRBV6-4 to TRBJ1-5; 10 bases line up with TRBD1. V lost 4 bases to trimming and J lost 1 base; unmatched junction nucleotides: 7. The CDR3 length is 17 residues. Germline assignment: CDR1 MRHNA and CDR2 SNTAGT. DNA for the CDR3: TGTGCCAGCAGTGCCGGGACAGGGGTAGGGAGCAATCAGCCCCAGCATTTT. This gives the protein CASSAGTGVGSNQPQHF.

This chain links TRBV20-1 with TRBJ2-1; TRBD2 matches at 9 bases. Germline loops: CDR1 DFQATT, CDR2 SNEGSKA (reference sequence). CDR3 length: 15 residues. With V trimmed by 3 bases and J by 7 bases, 10 bases remained unmatched. CDR3 bases: TGCAGTGCTAGTGGACTAGCGACTTCTCTTAATGAGCAGTTCTTC. This encodes CSASGLATSLNEQFF.

The rearrangement uses TRBV19 and TRBJ2-7; 7 bases align to TRBD2. This CDR3 spans 13 amino acids. From germline, CDR1 is LNHDA and CDR2 SQIVND (reference sequence). V lost 6 bases to trimming and J lost 5 bases; unmatched junction nucleotides: 7. CDR3 DNA sequence: TGTGCCAGTAGCCGGGGGGTCCGCGACGAGCAGTACTTC. Residues: CASSRGVRDEQYF. The whole variable domain, filled in from reference TRBV19 and TRBJ2-7, reads DGGITQSPKYLFRKEGQNVTLSCEQNLNHDAMYWYRQDPGQGLRLIYYSQIVNDFQKGDIAEGYSVSREKKESFPLTVTSAQKNPTAFYLCASSRGVRDEQYFGPGTRLTVT.

This clone has just a few counts. Here the CDR3 reads CASSLAPDNSPLHF. The DNA of the CDR3 is TGTGCCAGCAGCTTAGCGCCGGATAATTCACCCCTCCACTTT. The chain joins TRBV7-2 to TRBJ1-6; D unclear. The CDR3 runs to 14 residues. V lost 0 bases to trimming and J lost 5 bases, with 5 bases between them. In germline, CDR1 is SGHTA, CDR2 FQGNSA.

The rearrangement joins TRBV6-6 to TRBJ2-7; D is unclear. Per germline, CDR1 MNHNY and CDR2 SVGAGI (reference sequence). The V end was cut by 4 bases, the J end by 6 bases, with 19 bases between. The CDR3 has 15 residues. Here the CDR3 reads CASSFTGDPIPEQYF. The CDR3, as DNA: TGTGCCAGCAGTTTCACCGGAGATCCCATCCCCGAGCAGTACTTC.

This chain uses TRBV7-2 with TRBJ2-2; unclear D gene. The CDR3 is 16 amino acids. In germline, CDR1 is SGHTA, CDR2 FQGNSA. V lost 1 base and J 3 bases, leaving 12 bases between the germline ends. The CDR3 spells CASSLGGGFDTGELFF. CDR3 nucleotide sequence: TGTGCCAGCAGCTTAGGCGGCGGATTCGACACCGGGGAGCTGTTTTTT.

The chain uses TRBV15 and TRBJ2-7; 8 bases fit TRBD2. Germline CDR1 is LNHNV and CDR2 is YYDKDF (reference sequence). The CDR3 is 14 residues long. V lost 1 base, J lost 4 bases, and 3 bases stayed unmatched. The CDR3: CATSRVRGAYEQYF. CDR3 DNA sequence: TGTGCCACCAGCAGAGTGCGGGGGGCATACGAGCAGTACTTC.

The V gene is TRBV28, the J gene TRBJ1-2, with D tentatively TRBD1 (5 bases). From germline, CDR1 is MDHEN and CDR2 SYDVKM. The CDR3 length is 12 residues. Between the trimmed V and J ends, which lost 5 bases and 8 bases, there was a span of 12 bases. CDR3 protein: CASSIGGFGYTF. DNA for the CDR3: TGTGCCAGCAGTATCGGGGGTTTCGGCTACACCTTC.

The table lists this clone with a few counts. The J gene is TRBJ2-7, the V gene TRBV5-6; no clear D. The germline CDR1 and CDR2 sequences are SGHDT and YYEEEE. This CDR3 has 12 amino acids. Trimming cost V 4 bases and J 4 bases, with 9 bases left between them. CDR3 residues: CASSQSRYEQYF. DNA of the CDR3: TGTGCCAGCAGCCAAAGCCGATACGAGCAGTACTTC.

The rearrangement uses TRBV20-1 and TRBJ2-5; D unresolved. In germline, CDR1 is DFQATT, CDR2 SNEGSKA (reference sequence). V was clipped by 8 bases and J by 8 bases, with 9 bases between them. The CDR3 totals 9 residues. The CDR3 protein is CSPGFTQYF. Written as DNA, the CDR3 is TGCAGTCCCGGGTTTACCCAGTACTTC.

V and J are TRBV19 and TRBJ1-5; 10 bases are a match to TRBD1. J gave up 3 bases and V 8 bases, and 10 bases lay outside the gene matches. Germline V gene sequence: CDR1 LNHDA, CDR2 SQIVND (reference sequence). The length of the CDR3 is 16 residues. As DNA, the CDR3 is TGTGCCAGTCACGCCAGGACAGGGGGATTCAATCAGCCCCAGCATTTT. It is translated as CASHARTGGFNQPQHF.

The gene calls are TRBV27 and TRBJ2-1, with 7 bases identical to TRBD2. This CDR3 contains 12 residues. The ends lost 4 bases at V and 7 bases at J; junction bases unmatched: 1. From germline, CDR1 is MNHEY and CDR2 SMNVEV (reference sequence). CDR3 protein: CASSWGGNEQFF. DNA for the CDR3: TGTGCCAGCAGTTGGGGGGGTAATGAGCAGTTCTTC.

V usage is TRBV7-9 and J usage is TRBJ1-2; D is possibly TRBD1 (6 bases). The germline V gene has CDR1 SEHNR and CDR2 FQNEAQ (reference sequence). The length of the CDR3 is 14 residues. Deletions cut 4 bases from V and 2 bases from J, with 11 bases between. Written as DNA, the CDR3 is TGTGCCAGCAGCTCACAGGGCGCAAACTATGGCTACACCTTC. Translated: CASSSQGANYGYTF. Supplemented by reference TRBV7-9 and TRBJ1-2, the full variable domain reads DTGVSQNPRHKITKRGQNVTFRCDPISEHNRLYWYRQTLGQGPEFLTYFQNEAQLEKSRLLSDRFSAERPKGSFSTLEIQRTEQGDSAMYLCASSSQGANYGYTFGSGTRLTVV.